The 24 T cell receptor beta chains below were found in one sample sequenced in a study of blood T cells in healthy people across ages. PCR was performed a second time for roughly 7 to 12 cycles using a sample-barcoded 5' primer and a J-beta primer mix. TCRdb used MiXCR to reprocess the 5' RACE reads, holding one entry per CDR3 protein. Altogether about 620,000 distinct CDR3 sequences are present, under 65% being singletons, with the ten largest covering roughly 13%. The specimen was blood. All receptors come from a woman of 80 years or more in good health.

This clonotype was picked up many times. The rearrangement links TRBV4-1 to TRBJ2-3; no firm D call. The CDR3 spans 13 residues. CDR1 is MGHRA and CDR2 is YSYEKL in the germline V gene. V lost 0 bases, J lost 2 bases, and 3 bases lay in between. CDR3 amino acids: CASSQEATDTQYF. The DNA of the CDR3 is TGCGCCAGCAGCCAAGAGGCCACAGATACGCAGTATTTT.

This clonotype was recorded many times. V is TRBV5-1 and J is TRBJ1-2, with TRBD1 as a possible D gene (5 bases). Germline V gives CDR1 SGHRS, CDR2 YFSETQ. Trimming pared 4 bases from V and 2 bases from J, leaving 9 bases between. This CDR3 is built from 13 residues. Here the CDR3 DNA reads TGCGCCAGCAGCCTGGACACCAACTATGGCTACACCTTC. The encoded protein is CASSLDTNYGYTF.

This clonotype appeared many times. The CDR3 DNA follows: TGTGCCAGCACTAGAGGGAGCTCCTTAGGGAATGAGCAGTTCTTC. Its protein is CASTRGSSLGNEQFF. This sequence joins TRBV6-6 and TRBJ2-1; maybe TRBD2 (5 bases). The germline V gene has CDR1 MNHNY and CDR2 SVGAGI (reference sequence). CDR3 size: 15 residues. V dropped 7 bases and J dropped 7 bases, with 20 bases sitting between them.

This clonotype was recorded a few times. The chain carries TRBV9 and TRBJ2-6, with D maybe TRBD1 (5 bases). The CDR3 is 17 amino acids. Per germline, CDR1 SGDLS and CDR2 YYNGEE. With 3 bases removed from V and 4 bases from J, the gap between germline ends came to 17 bases. CDR3 sequence: CASSAEPGHFGANVLTF. The CDR3, as DNA: TGTGCCAGCAGCGCAGAACCAGGACACTTCGGGGCCAACGTCCTGACTTTC.

The table lists this clonotype with many counts. V is TRBV20-1 and J is TRBJ2-3; no clear D. V gave up 2 bases and J gave up 1 base, with 10 bases separating them. The CDR3 runs 14 residues. Germline V gene sequence: CDR1 DFQATT, CDR2 SNEGSKA (reference sequence). The CDR3 coding sequence is TGCAGTGCTAGATTTCCTACCGGCACAGATACGCAGTATTTT. This translates into CSARFPTGTDTQYF.

The sample holds a few counts of this clonotype. The chain joins TRBV2 to TRBJ2-2; D uncertain. Per germline, CDR1 SNHLY and CDR2 FYNNEI. This CDR3 is 14 amino acids long. Trimming took off 7 bases at V and 2 bases at J, with 11 bases between the two ends. This chain's CDR3 is CASILSDNTGELFF. The CDR3 bases are TGTGCCAGCATTCTTTCCGATAACACCGGGGAGCTGTTTTTT.

To note about this clonotype: A much larger clone sits a single nucleotide away, making a read error possible. The CDR3 nucleotides are TGCGCCAGCAGCTTGGTTGAGGTCAGCTCCTACAATGAGCAGTACTTC. Translating gives CASSLVEVSSYNEQYF. V gene TRBV5-1 combines with J gene TRBJ2-1; D remains unclear. The J call may not be correct, given that the DNA end is closer to TRBJ2-7. Per the germline V gene, CDR1 is SGHRS and CDR2 is YFSETQ. CDR3 length: 16 amino acids.

The chain carries TRBV7-2 and TRBJ1-2; perhaps TRBD1 as D (5 bases). V lost 5 bases, J lost 0 bases, and 13 bases lay in between. This CDR3 is 15 amino acids long. CDR1 SGHTA and CDR2 FQGNSA come from the germline V gene. The CDR3 region has the DNA TGTGCCAGCAGCCTAATGACAGAATCTAACTATGGCTACACCTTC. It codes for CASSLMTESNYGYTF.

A remark on this clonotype: A single base separates this from a much larger clone, so it may be a read error. V gene TRBV20-1 combines with J gene TRBJ2-3; D ambiguous. Germline values: CDR1 DFQATT, CDR2 SNEGSKA (reference sequence). This CDR3 region has 11 residues. CDR3 in amino acids: CGARPKYTQYF. CDR3 sequence (DNA): TGCGGTGCTAGGCCCAAGTATACGCAGTATTTT.

This clonotype was counted ten times or more. V gene TRBV12-3 or TRBV12-4 combines with J gene TRBJ2-6; D may be TRBD1 or TRBD2 (5 bases each). Trimming removed 4 bases at V and 2 bases at J, with 18 bases between. The CDR3 consists of 18 residues. The CDR3 DNA follows: TGTGCCAGCAGTTCGGGCTCAGGGAGAGTAACTGGGGCCAACGTCCTGACTTTC. As protein: CASSSGSGRVTGANVLTF.

The chain couples TRBV29-1 to TRBJ2-7; a weak D match, TRBD2 (5 bases). V lost 0 bases to trimming and J lost 0 bases, with 12 bases between them. The CDR3 is 15 amino acids. Germline assignment: CDR1 SQVTM and CDR2 ANQGSEA. The CDR3 spells CSVEEDRTASYEQYF. The CDR3 coding sequence is TGCAGCGTTGAAGAGGATCGGACTGCCTCCTACGAGCAGTACTTC.

The genes are TRBV10-3 and TRBJ2-1; perhaps TRBD2 as D (5 bases). Germline V gives CDR1 ENHRY, CDR2 SYGVKD. V was cut by 6 bases and J by 0 bases, with 9 bases left in between. The length of the CDR3 is 14 residues. DNA of the CDR3: TGTGCCATCAGCGGGGAGAGCTCCTACAATGAGCAGTTCTTC. Protein: CAISGESSYNEQFF.

This clonotype was seen at least ten times. The V and J genes are TRBV29-1 and TRBJ2-5; possible D gene TRBD2, 5 bases. This CDR3 comprises 14 residues. Germline values: CDR1 SQVTM, CDR2 ANQGSEA. V gave up 2 bases and J gave up 4 bases, with 14 bases separating them. CDR3 sequence reads: CSVEHSAWRETQYF. CDR3 DNA sequence: TGCAGCGTTGAACATAGCGCATGGAGAGAGACCCAGTACTTC.

Regarding this clonotype: A much larger clone is a single base away; this may be a read error. The rearrangement links TRBV12-3 or TRBV12-4 to TRBJ2-1; 9 nucleotides match TRBD2. This CDR3 is built from 16 residues. V was clipped by 5 bases and J by 3 bases; unmatched bases: 8. For the CDR3, the DNA is TGTGCCAGCAGTCGAAGCGGGAGGACCCTCTACAATGAGCAGTTCTTC. Translating it yields CASSRSGRTLYNEQFF.

The J gene is TRBJ2-3, the V gene TRBV29-1, with 8 bases matching TRBD1. The germline V gene encodes CDR1 SQVTM and CDR2 ANQGSEA. With V trimmed by 8 bases and J by 6 bases, 10 bases remained unmatched. This CDR3 region has 13 residues. The CDR3 loop is CSSGQGASDTQYF. The CDR3 DNA follows: TGCAGCTCAGGTCAGGGGGCGTCGGATACGCAGTATTTT.

This clonotype was recorded a few times. This may stem from a read error, because a much larger clone lies one nucleotide away. This rearrangement joins TRBV12-3 or TRBV12-4 to TRBJ2-1; D is ambiguous. The J call may not be correct, given that the DNA end is closer to TRBJ2-7. The CDR3 is made up of 14 amino acids. The CDR3 DNA reads as TGTGCCAGCACCCTGGACCTCTTGAACAATGAGCAGTACTTC. It codes for CASTLDLLNNEQYF.

V usage is TRBV12-3 or TRBV12-4 and J usage is TRBJ1-1; D may be TRBD1 (6 bases). The CDR3 is 14 amino acids. The V end was cut by 3 bases, the J end by 4 bases, with 12 bases between. The chain's CDR3 is CASSFTGRGTEAFF. CDR3 nucleotide sequence: TGTGCCAGCAGTTTTACAGGGCGGGGCACTGAAGCTTTCTTT.

This clonotype was seen only a few times. The CDR3 DNA sequence: TGCAGTGCTATTAGCGGGTACTCCTACGAGCAGTACTTC. As protein: CSAISGYSYEQYF. The V call is TRBV20-1, the J call TRBJ2-7, with 7 nucleotides matching TRBD2. Looked up from germline, CDR1 is DFQATT and CDR2 is SNEGSKA (reference sequence). The CDR3 has 13 residues. The trim removed 4 bases at V and 0 bases at J, leaving 3 bases unmatched.

The V call is TRBV7-9, the J call TRBJ2-5; D gene ambiguous. This CDR3 comprises 15 residues. Trimming stripped 4 bases from V and 4 bases from J, with 16 bases between. In germline, CDR1 is SEHNR, CDR2 FQNEAQ (reference sequence). CDR3 protein: CASSYNWGSGETQYF. DNA of the CDR3: TGTGCCAGCAGCTATAATTGGGGTAGTGGAGAGACCCAGTACTTC.

This clonotype was observed at least ten times. The chain employs TRBV3-1 and TRBJ2-3; D unclear. CDR1 and CDR2 from the germline V gene are LGHDT and YNNKEL (reference sequence). The V gene lost 6 bases and the J gene lost 1 base, with 8 bases spanning the gap. The CDR3 is 13 amino acids. CDR3: CASSSSGTDTQYF. CDR3 sequence (DNA): TGTGCCAGCAGTTCCTCGGGCACAGATACGCAGTATTTT.

This clonotype has a count of ten or more. DNA for the CDR3: TGTGCCTCCTGGGGGGAGCTCCCAAGGGATACGCAGTATTTT. Translated: CASWGELPRDTQYF. V usage is TRBV28 and J usage is TRBJ2-3; D perhaps matches TRBD2 (6 bases). Trimming cost V 11 bases and J 6 bases, with 21 bases left between them. The V gene's germline CDR1 is MDHEN and CDR2 SYDVKM. The CDR3 is 14 amino acids.

The CDR3 loop is CASSRLTSGGSYEQYF. The CDR3 coding sequence is TGTGCCAGCAGTCGCCTGACTAGCGGAGGGAGCTACGAGCAGTACTTC. The chain employs TRBV12-3 or TRBV12-4 and TRBJ2-7, with 9 positions matching TRBD2. CDR3 size: 16 residues. The ends lost 5 bases at V and 3 bases at J; junction bases unmatched: 11.

V and J are TRBV5-4 and TRBJ2-3; tentative D call: TRBD1 (5 bases). The CDR3 has 15 residues. V shed 0 bases and J shed 3 bases, with 11 bases lying between them. Germline V CDR1 and CDR2: SGHNT, YYREEE (reference sequence). CDR3 nucleotides: TGTGCCAGCAGCTTGGAAGCAAGGGGTACAGATACGCAGTATTTT. This sequence encodes CASSLEARGTDTQYF. The variable domain in full, completed from reference TRBV5-4 and TRBJ2-3, reads ETGVTQSPTHLIKTRGQQVTLRCSSQSGHNTVSWYQQALGQGPQFIFQYYREEENGRGNFPPRFSGLQFPNYSSELNVNALELDDSALYLCASSLEARGTDTQYFGPGTRLTVL.

The chain employs TRBV12-3 or TRBV12-4 and TRBJ1-5; possible D gene TRBD1, 5 bases. Trimming left V 3 bases short and J 2 bases short, with 20 bases between. The CDR3 runs to 18 residues. DNA of the CDR3: TGTGCCAGCAGTTTGAGGAGGGGAACAAAGGAGGGCAATCAGCCCCAGCATTTT. Translating it yields CASSLRRGTKEGNQPQHF.